Sequencing of this T cell receptor (beta chain) was carried out in a study of blood T cell repertoires in COVID-19. Study in general: PBMCs, B-cell-depleted T cells, or T cells provided the cDNA or gDNA that made up the material.

J lost 0 bases, V lost 3 bases, and 6 bases had no gene match. The CDR3 runs to 16 residues. In germline, CDR1 is LNHDA, CDR2 SQIVND (reference sequence). Cohorts were determined from participant-reported clinical history. TCRdb's copy holds only in-frame clones and misses some; the assay was immunoSEQ multiplex PCR. The data hold about 210,000 clones, with 85% observed a single time. This rearrangement joins TRBV19 to TRBJ1-1; 8 bases agree with TRBD1. The source is a man aged 40-49 years who had recovered from COVID-19. The sequencing input was PBMCs or T cells enriched from blood (not recorded which). The CDR3: CASSISHRGLNTEAFF. DNA for the CDR3: TGTGCCAGTAGTATTTCCCACAGGGGGTTGAACACTGAAGCTTTCTTT.